This entry lists 3 T cell receptor beta chains sequenced from one sample in a study of blood T cell repertoires in COVID-19 (dated by TCRdb to 2018 to 2021). The method was the immunoSEQ multiplex PCR assay. Not all clones reach the TCRdb copy of this immuneACCESS table, which keeps in-frame sequences only. Checked studies attribute under half of the gap to unresolved V genes and leave the rest unexplained. Recorded for this sample are approximately 200,000 clones; around 80% of them occurred a single time. The ten largest clonotypes hold about 10% of the sample. The sample was peripheral blood. The receptors derive from a woman of 80 years or more with COVID-19, enrolled during active disease.

With respect to this clone: Other DNA sequences of this sample code for an identical CDR3. The chain couples TRBV18 to TRBJ2-7; weak D call: TRBD1 (6 bases). The V and J ends lost 3 bases and 3 bases respectively, with 9 bases between them. In germline, CDR1 is KGHSH, CDR2 LQKENI. There are 13 residues in the CDR3. The CDR3 DNA is TGTGCCAGCTCACCCGGACAGAACTACGAGCAGTACTTC. It is translated as CASSPGQNYEQYF.

V and J are TRBV3-1 (or the pseudogene TRBV3-2) and TRBJ1-5; no clear D gene. Trimming took off 0 bases at V and 7 bases at J, with 13 bases between the two ends. This CDR3 spans 15 amino acids. From germline, CDR1 is LGHDT and CDR2 YNNKEL (reference sequence). The CDR3 here is CASSQDLGGGQPQHF. CDR3 in DNA: TGTGCCAGCAGCCAAGATCTAGGCGGAGGACAGCCCCAGCATTTT.

The chain carries TRBV25-1 and TRBJ1-1; the D gene is possibly TRBD1 (6 bases). V was clipped by 7 bases and J by 1 base, with 13 bases between them. The CDR3 spans 14 residues. Germline CDR1 MGHDK, CDR2 SYGVNS. CDR3: CASTTGTWNTEAFF. The CDR3, as DNA: TGTGCCAGCACCACCGGGACATGGAACACTGAAGCTTTCTTT.